This entry lists 18 T cell receptor beta chains sequenced from one sample in a study of T cell repertoires in aging, cancer and after chemotherapy. Multiplex touch-down PCR with TRB-A/B primers amplified rearranged V-D-J TRB sequences. TCRdb reanalysed the multiplex PCR reads using MiXCR and keeps one entry per CDR3 protein. Among 10,000 to 13,000 distinct CDR3 sequences, roughly 25% were seen once, and the ten largest hold 1.5% to 2%. Peripheral blood genomic DNA, not sorted cells or RNA, was the template. The sample taken for sequencing was blood. These receptors were obtained from a human donor in good health.

This clonotype showed up just a few times. This chain uses TRBV5-6 with TRBJ1-5, with D possibly being TRBD1 (5 bases). CDR1 is SGHDT, CDR2 YYEEEE, per germline. The CDR3 sequence is 15 residues long. Trimming shortened V by 0 bases and J by 3 bases, and 10 bases separated the two germline ends. The CDR3 DNA reads TGTGCCAGCAGCTTGGGAGGGGCGATCAATCAGCCCCAGCATTTT. Protein sequence: CASSLGGAINQPQHF.

Only a few counts were recorded for this clonotype. The chain combines TRBV7-9 with TRBJ2-1; a weak D match, TRBD1 (5 bases). V gave up 5 bases and J gave up 1 base, with 15 bases separating them. CDR1 is SEHNR and CDR2 is FQNEAQ in the germline V gene (reference sequence). This CDR3 has 16 amino acids. CDR3 protein: CASSSYGQPSYNEQFF. The CDR3 DNA is TGTGCCAGCAGCAGCTACGGACAACCGTCCTACAATGAGCAGTTCTTC.

By its share, this clonotype is medium-sized (0.01 to 0.1%). The chain has TRBV19 and TRBJ1-1, with no clear D. CDR1 is LNHDA and CDR2 is SQIVND in the germline V gene (reference sequence). Between the trimmed V and J ends, which lost 5 bases and 7 bases, there was a span of 14 bases. This CDR3 has 13 residues. The CDR3 loop is CASSPREGIEAFF. The CDR3 DNA sequence: TGTGCCAGTAGTCCCCGAGAGGGAATTGAAGCTTTCTTT.

The rearrangement joins TRBV2 to TRBJ2-3; D uncertain. The CDR3 loop spans 11 amino acids. Germline V gives CDR1 SNHLY, CDR2 FYNNEI. V was clipped by 2 bases and J by 3 bases, with 0 bases between them. The CDR3 sequence: CASSETDTQYF. Here the CDR3 DNA reads TGTGCCAGCAGTGAAACAGATACGCAGTATTTT.

The chain links TRBV7-3 to TRBJ2-1; 7 bases match TRBD1. The J segment lost 7 bases and the V segment lost 1 base, leaving 10 bases of the junction unmatched. CDR3 size: 16 residues. Germline CDR1 is SGHTA and CDR2 is FQGTGA. The CDR3 spells CASSLRGGRTGNEQFF. Here the CDR3 DNA reads TGTGCCAGCAGCTTAAGAGGGGGCCGCACTGGGAATGAGCAGTTCTTC.

The chain links TRBV12-5 to TRBJ2-7, with 7 nucleotides matching TRBD1. In germline, CDR1 is LGHNT, CDR2 FRNRAP. This CDR3 spans 13 amino acids. Trimming at V came to 2 bases and at J to 6 bases, leaving 4 bases not matched to a gene. The DNA of the CDR3 is TGTGCTAGTGGTTTGAGGACAGGCGGCGAGCAGTACTTC. Amino acid sequence: CASGLRTGGEQYF.

This chain uses TRBV2 with TRBJ1-1; tentatively, D is TRBD1 (6 bases). This CDR3 has 13 amino acids. Deletions cut 7 bases from V and 1 base from J, with 10 bases between. Germline CDR1 and CDR2: SNHLY and FYNNEI. CDR3 sequence: CASKSQGNTEAFF. CDR3 sequence (DNA): TGTGCCAGCAAATCACAGGGGAACACTGAAGCTTTCTTT.

V is TRBV6-1 and J is TRBJ2-3, with 7 bases matching TRBD2. The V gene's germline CDR1 is MNHNS and CDR2 SASEGT. The CDR3 is 14 residues long. V lost 8 bases to trimming and J lost 2 bases; unmatched junction nucleotides: 7. The DNA for the CDR3 is TGTGCCAGCTACCGGGACTACTTCACAGATACGCAGTATTTT. Its translation is CASYRDYFTDTQYF.

This clonotype was seen a handful of times. This sequence joins TRBV7-9 and TRBJ1-2, with 7 bases that match TRBD1. This CDR3 comprises 15 residues. Germline V CDR1 and CDR2: SEHNR, FQNEAQ (reference sequence). J was trimmed by 4 bases and V by 1 base; bases with no gene match: 6. CDR3 sequence reads: CASSLGQGSSYGYTF. The CDR3, as DNA: TGTGCCAGCAGCTTAGGACAGGGCTCCAGCTATGGCTACACCTTC.

This clonotype turned up a few times. The chain combines TRBV7-2 with TRBJ2-5; TRBD2 aligns across 9 bases. V trimming: 5 bases; J trimming: 6 bases; junction bases outside the gene matches: 10. The CDR3 covers 15 residues. Per the germline V gene, CDR1 is SGHTA and CDR2 is FQGNSA. CDR3 bases: TGTGCCAGCAGCCACCAGCGGGGGGCGGGCAAGACCCAGTACTTC. Amino acid sequence: CASSHQRGAGKTQYF.

The genes are TRBV5-4 and TRBJ2-3; D ambiguous. The CDR3 extends over 13 amino acids. V was clipped by 4 bases and J by 4 bases, with 10 bases between them. Germline CDR1 SGHNT, CDR2 YYREEE (reference sequence). CDR3 DNA: TGTGCCAGCAGCCTGGGGTTACCAGATACGCAGTATTTT. It specifies CASSLGLPDTQYF.

This clonotype is categorized as medium-sized. V and J are TRBV6-6 and TRBJ1-2, with D unresolved. V was clipped by 8 bases and J by 0 bases, with 22 bases between them. Germline-derived CDR1 and CDR2 are MNHNY and SVGAGI (reference sequence). The CDR3 contains 17 residues. CDR3: CASLPHGGTLANYGYTF. The CDR3 region has the DNA TGTGCCAGCCTCCCCCACGGTGGAACGTTAGCTAACTATGGCTACACCTTC.

By its share, this clonotype is medium-sized. The chain couples TRBV6-1 to TRBJ1-2, with 8 bases aligning to TRBD1. Per the germline V gene, CDR1 is MNHNS and CDR2 is SASEGT. This CDR3 spans 14 amino acids. V trimming: 8 bases; J trimming: 8 bases; junction bases outside the gene matches: 13. CDR3 DNA sequence: TGTGCCAGCGGCCTAACCAGGACAGGGCGGGGCTACACCTTC. This translates into CASGLTRTGRGYTF.

This clonotype was seen a handful of times. This rearrangement joins TRBV6-5 to TRBJ2-3, with TRBD1 identical over 9 bases. Germline values: CDR1 MNHEY, CDR2 SVGAGI. The CDR3 spans 16 residues. V gave up 4 bases and J gave up 2 bases; unmatched junction bases: 7. CDR3 protein: CASSSLGTGYTDTQYF. The CDR3 nucleotides read TGTGCCAGCAGTTCTCTCGGGACAGGGTACACAGATACGCAGTATTTT.

This clonotype has just a few counts. The chain combines TRBV11-2 with TRBJ2-4; D unresolved. CDR3 length: 15 residues. Trimming took off 3 bases at V and 0 bases at J, with 9 bases between the two ends. The germline gives CDR1 SGHAT, CDR2 FQNNGV. The DNA of the CDR3 is TGTGCCAGCAGCTTGGGTGGATCAGCCAAAAACATTCAGTACTTC. This sequence encodes CASSLGGSAKNIQYF.

This clonotype was detected once. The rearrangement joins TRBV6-1 to TRBJ1-5; no clear D. V dropped 6 bases and J dropped 5 bases, with 14 bases sitting between them. The length of the CDR3 is 14 residues. Germline V gives CDR1 MNHNS, CDR2 SASEGT. The CDR3 DNA follows: TGTGCCAGCAGAGAGGACGGCCTTTATCAGCCCCAGCATTTT. Encoded protein: CASREDGLYQPQHF.

This chain links TRBV12-3 or TRBV12-4 with TRBJ1-1; D is unresolved. CDR3 length: 14 residues. V lost 1 base to trimming and J lost 1 base, with 7 bases between them. As DNA, the CDR3 is TGTGCCAGCAGTTTAGGCCTAAAGAACACTGAAGCTTTCTTT. Translation gives CASSLGLKNTEAFF.

The chain links TRBV4-1 to TRBJ1-2; D not resolved. The CDR3 length is 14 residues. V lost 1 base, J lost 4 bases, and 10 bases lay in between. Germline V gene sequence: CDR1 MGHRA, CDR2 YSYEKL. CDR3 loop: CASSQGVRIYGYTF. The CDR3 nucleotides read TGCGCCAGCAGCCAAGGGGTCAGGATCTATGGCTACACCTTC.